This T cell receptor (beta chain) was obtained from a study of blood T cell repertoires in COVID-19. Study overall: The United States, Italy and Spain were the sources of the acute and convalescent COVID-19 samples. T cells, B-cell-depleted T cells, or PBMCs supplied cDNA or gDNA.

As originally analysed: Amplification from reference gene primers served as the basis for estimated nucleated cell counts. Clones were sequenced by immunoSEQ multiplex PCR, and TCRdb holds only the in-frame ones, with some missing. Clonal size and the V and J genes are those of that table, whereas D and trimming came from the DNA. The table lists about 240,000 clones, around four fifths of them singletons, with around 6.5% in the top ten. Germline assignment: CDR1 SGHNT and CDR2 YENEEA. Trimming removed 2 bases at V and 11 bases at J, with 12 bases between. The CDR3 totals 13 residues. The clonotype was recovered from a woman aged 55-70 years with active or convalescent COVID-19. Sample: peripheral blood. This chain connects TRBV11-3 to TRBJ2-2; a possible D gene is TRBD1 (5 bases). This CDR3 reads CASSLSSQGELFF. Written as DNA, the CDR3 is TGTGCCAGCAGCTTAAGCTCCCAGGGTGAGCTGTTTTTT.